This T cell receptor (beta chain) was sequenced in a study of blood T cell repertoires in COVID-19. Deletions cut 7 bases from V and 4 bases from J, with 17 bases between. The CDR3 totals 15 residues. CDR1 and CDR2 from the germline V gene are MDHEN and SYDVKM. Clones were read by immunoSEQ multiplex PCR, and TCRdb kept only the in-frame ones, dropping some. The data contain fewer than 300,000 clones, about four fifths of them seen just once; the ten biggest clones take up roughly 5%. The chain joins TRBV28 to TRBJ2-1, with a possible D match to TRBD1 (6 bases). Sequenced: peripheral blood. The receptor comes from an elderly man with acute or convalescent COVID-19. The chain's CDR3 is CASTPQGEGYNEQFF. CDR3 nucleotides: TGTGCCAGCACCCCACAGGGTGAGGGATACAATGAGCAGTTCTTC. The full variable domain, in which reference TRBV28 and TRBJ2-1 provide the parts outside the CDR3, is DVKVTQSSRYLVKRTGEKVFLECVQDMDHENMFWYRQDPGLGLRLIYFSYDVKMKEKGDIPEGYSVSREKKERFSLILESASTNQTSMYLCASTPQGEGYNEQFFGPGTRLTVL.